This TCR beta chain was captured in a study of control samples from healthy donors and cancer patients. Generated by immunoSEQ multiplex PCR, the TCRdb table keeps only in-frame clones and is missing some. The sample contains fewer than 95,000 clones, more than 75% of which appear only once. The V gene's germline CDR1 is SNHLY and CDR2 FYNNEI. The CDR3 is made up of 13 amino acids. Trimming cost V 8 bases and J 3 bases, with 13 bases left between them. This TCR derives from a woman aged 40 to 50 in good health. V usage is TRBV2 and J usage is TRBJ1-1; D possibly corresponds to TRBD1 (5 bases). What was sequenced was blood. The CDR3 DNA reads TGTGCCAGCCTAAGAATCAGGGACACTGAAGCTTTCTTT. This encodes CASLRIRDTEAFF.